The clone carrying this T cell receptor (beta chain) occurred once. Looked up from germline, CDR1 is SGHRS and CDR2 is YFSETQ. The CDR3 has 18 residues. V lost 0 bases to trimming and J lost 0 bases; unmatched junction nucleotides: 9. Repertoires were generated with immunoSEQ multiplex PCR, while TCRdb's copy carries only in-frame clones and drops some. The table shows 350,000 to 400,000 clones, with 85% to 90% occurring only once. All enrollees were about 18 to 89 years old and from fewer than 30 US areas. Which cohort a participant joined came from the clinical history participants gave. Resolution of symptoms, clearance, or two negative PCRs was present in recovered Cohort 3 donors. This entry belongs to a study of blood T cell repertoires in COVID-19. Study details: PBMCs, B-cell-depleted T cells, or T cells were the source of the cDNA or gDNA that made up the material.

Sequenced sample: PBMCs or T cells enriched from blood (not recorded which). This chain uses TRBV5-1 with TRBJ2-7; 10 bases map to TRBD2. The origin of this receptor is a young woman who had recovered from COVID-19. In DNA form, the CDR3 reads TGCGCCAGCAGCTTGGCGGGACTAGCGAGTCTTAGCTCCTACGAGCAGTACTTC. This gives the protein CASSLAGLASLSSYEQYF.